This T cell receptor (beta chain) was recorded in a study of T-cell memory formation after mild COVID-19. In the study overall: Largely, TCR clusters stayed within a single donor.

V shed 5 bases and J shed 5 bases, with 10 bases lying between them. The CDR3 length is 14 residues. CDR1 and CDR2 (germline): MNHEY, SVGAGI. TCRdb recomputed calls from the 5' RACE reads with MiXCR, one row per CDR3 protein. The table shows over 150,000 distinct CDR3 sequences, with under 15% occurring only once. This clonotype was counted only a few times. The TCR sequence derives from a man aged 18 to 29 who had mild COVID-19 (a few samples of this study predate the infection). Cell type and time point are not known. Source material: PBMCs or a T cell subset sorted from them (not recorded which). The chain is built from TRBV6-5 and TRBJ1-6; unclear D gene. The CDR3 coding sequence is TGTGCCAGCAGTGTGACACGACATAATTCACCCCTCCACTTT. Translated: CASSVTRHNSPLHF.